Described below is a single T cell receptor (beta chain) sequence and its context. Its target is unknown. The data belong to a study of CD8+CD57+ T cells in acquired aplastic anemia. As for the study in general: CD4+ and CD8+ cells, once sorted, gave DNA averaging around 3.2 ug. The study's findings and limits: Both patients and controls carried the same twenty-nine CD8+ CDR3 sequences.

CDR3 and TCR beta VDJ profiling relied on genomic DNA as the template. TCRdb processed the reads anew with MiXCR; each CDR3 protein has one entry. Counted here are hundreds of thousands of distinct CDR3 sequences, 82% occurring once; the ten biggest clones make up around 40%. Only patients with CD8+CD57+ cell expansion on flow cytometry were chosen for sequencing. At blood sampling, none of the patients had yet received therapy. Per the germline V gene, CDR1 is SNHLY and CDR2 is FYNNEI. V lost 8 bases to trimming and J lost 13 bases, with 30 bases between them. This CDR3 region has 16 residues. The source of this sequence is a human donor with aplastic anemia. The J gene is TRBJ2-1, the V gene TRBV2, with D tentatively TRBD1 or TRBD2 (6 bases each). Material: sorted CD4+, CD8+, or CD8+CD57+ T cells (not recorded which) from PBMCs. This CDR3 is CASGHGGGNGQDVQFF. The CDR3 DNA reads as TGTGCCAGCGGGCACGGGGGCGGAAATGGGCAGGATGTTCAGTTCTTC.